This entry concerns a single T cell receptor (beta chain). This sample is part of a study of blood T cell repertoires in COVID-19. Study information: Donors in the United States, Italy and Spain gave samples during acute or convalescent COVID-19. The analysed material was cDNA or gDNA that came from T cells, B-cell-depleted T cells, or PBMCs.

Germline V gene data show CDR1 as PRHDT and CDR2 as FYEKMQ (reference sequence). The CDR3 extends over 15 amino acids. Trimming removed 2 bases from V and 5 bases from J; junction bases left unmatched: 3. Methods used by the authors: Reference gene primer amplification gave estimated nucleated cell counts. The method was immunoSEQ multiplex PCR; TCRdb's version includes in-frame clones alone and lacks a portion of them. Clone size and V and J calls were adopted from that table, with D and trimming inferred from the DNA. The sample has 95,000 to 150,000 clones; 70% to 80% are singletons. This TCR came from a man aged 35 to 55 with active or convalescent COVID-19. The V gene is TRBV13, the J gene TRBJ2-1; 10 nucleotides agree with TRBD2. The specimen sequenced was peripheral blood. This CDR3 reads CASSLPLAGDNEQFF. The CDR3 DNA is TGTGCCAGCAGCTTACCGCTAGCGGGAGACAATGAGCAGTTCTTC. The variable domain in full, with the rest retrieved from reference TRBV13 and TRBJ2-1, is AAGVIQSPRHLIKEKRETATLKCYPIPRHDTVYWYQQGPGQDPQFLISFYEKMQSDKGSIPDRFSAQQFSDYHSELNMSSLELGDSALYFCASSLPLAGDNEQFFGPGTRLTVL.